A selection of T cell receptor beta chains follows, all from one sample in a study of vaccination and CD4 T cells after COVID-19. Each CDR3 protein is one row after TCRdb ran MiXCR on the PCR reads. Altogether about 7,000 distinct CDR3 sequences are present, around 29% being singletons, with the ten largest covering roughly 31%. Their antigen targets remain unknown. Sequencing was performed on CD4+ T cells from blood, cultured in vitro. The receptors derive from a human donor in good health. Both conserved end residues are part of each CDR3. The D gene is left open where the match is weak. The size of a clone is reported for some rows only, either as once, few or many, or as a class for expanded clones.

cdr3_nt: TGTGCCAGCAGCTTAGGACCCCTTCTTATTAATGAGCAGTTCTTC; cdr3_aa: CASSLGPLLINEQFF; v_call: TRBV7-3; clone_size: .; d_call: .; j_call: TRBJ2-1
cdr3_nt: TGTGCCAGCAGTGAACAGAGGCGCTATGGCTACACCTTC; cdr3_aa: CASSEQRRYGYTF; v_call: TRBV6-1; clone_size: medium-sized; d_call: .; j_call: TRBJ1-2
cdr3_nt: TGTGCCAGCAGCTTGGGGGGAACTAACTATGGCTACACCTTC; cdr3_aa: CASSLGGTNYGYTF; v_call: TRBV5-4; clone_size: .; d_call: .; j_call: TRBJ1-2
cdr3_nt: TGTGCCATCAGTGAGTCGGCAGGGGGGACCTACGAGCAGTACTTC; cdr3_aa: CAISESAGGTYEQYF; v_call: TRBV10-3; clone_size: few; d_call: .; j_call: TRBJ2-7
cdr3_nt: TGTGCCAGCAGTTTCGGATTAAGGGGAGTGAACACTGAAGCTTTCTTT; cdr3_aa: CASSFGLRGVNTEAFF; v_call: TRBV27; clone_size: .; d_call: .; j_call: TRBJ1-1
cdr3_nt: TGTGCCAGCAGCCTAGGGACGGCTAATTCACCCCTCCACTTT; cdr3_aa: CASSLGTANSPLHF; v_call: TRBV14; clone_size: .; d_call: .; j_call: TRBJ1-6
cdr3_nt: TGTGCCAGCAGTGACTCAGACACCGGGGAGCTGTTTTTT; cdr3_aa: CASSDSDTGELFF; v_call: TRBV6-4; clone_size: few; d_call: .; j_call: TRBJ2-2
cdr3_nt: TGTGCCTGGGGCCGGGGGGCCGGTCAGCCCCAGCATTTT; cdr3_aa: CAWGRGAGQPQHF; v_call: TRBV30; clone_size: .; d_call: .; j_call: TRBJ1-5
cdr3_nt: TGTGCCAGCAGTGTCCAGATTAACAATCAGCCCCAGCATTTT; cdr3_aa: CASSVQINNQPQHF; v_call: TRBV2; clone_size: .; d_call: .; j_call: TRBJ1-5
cdr3_nt: TGTGCCAGCAGCTTAAAAAGCAGGGAAGAGACCCAGTACTTC; cdr3_aa: CASSLKSREETQYF; v_call: TRBV5-6; clone_size: .; d_call: .; j_call: TRBJ2-5
cdr3_nt: TGTGCCAGCAGTGAACACACCGGGGAGCTGTTTTTT; cdr3_aa: CASSEHTGELFF; v_call: TRBV6-1; clone_size: .; d_call: .; j_call: TRBJ2-2
cdr3_nt: TGTGCCAGCAGCTGTGAAGCTAACACCGGGGAGCTGTTTTTT; cdr3_aa: CASSCEANTGELFF; v_call: TRBV7-3; clone_size: .; d_call: .; j_call: TRBJ2-2
cdr3_nt: TGTGCTAGCAGCTTAAGTTGGAGCGGGGGACAAGAGACCCAGTACTTC; cdr3_aa: CASSLSWSGGQETQYF; v_call: TRBV7-7; clone_size: .; d_call: TRBD2; j_call: TRBJ2-5
cdr3_nt: TGTGCCAGCAGCCAAGATGGGGGCGGTAGCAATCAGCCCCAGCATTTT; cdr3_aa: CASSQDGGGSNQPQHF; v_call: TRBV4-2; clone_size: few; d_call: .; j_call: TRBJ1-5
cdr3_nt: TGTGCCAGCAGGAGGGGGATGGAACCTCATTCACCCCTCCACTTT; cdr3_aa: CASRRGMEPHSPLHF; v_call: TRBV6-1; clone_size: few; d_call: .; j_call: TRBJ1-6
cdr3_nt: TGCGCCAGCAGCGCTCGACTTGGGGGCTCCTACAATGAGCAGTTCTTC; cdr3_aa: CASSARLGGSYNEQFF; v_call: TRBV5-1; clone_size: .; d_call: .; j_call: TRBJ2-1
cdr3_nt: TGTGCCAGCAGTGCGGGGGAGAACAATGAGCAGTTCTTC; cdr3_aa: CASSAGENNEQFF; v_call: TRBV6-4; clone_size: .; d_call: .; j_call: TRBJ2-1
cdr3_nt: TGTGCCAGCAGTTACAAGGCCCGGGGGGGCAGCTCAGATACGCAGTATTTT; cdr3_aa: CASSYKARGGSSDTQYF; v_call: TRBV6-5; clone_size: few; d_call: TRBD2; j_call: TRBJ2-3
cdr3_nt: TGCAGTGCTAGACTGGGAGGGGATCAGCCCCAGCATTTT; cdr3_aa: CSARLGGDQPQHF; v_call: TRBV20-1; clone_size: .; d_call: .; j_call: TRBJ1-5
cdr3_nt: TGTGCCAGCAGTGAAACGGGAGGGGTATCCGAGCAGTACTTC; cdr3_aa: CASSETGGVSEQYF; v_call: TRBV6-1; clone_size: few; d_call: TRBD2; j_call: TRBJ2-7
cdr3_nt: TGCAGTGCTAGACAGAGTTTGAACACTGAAGCTTTCTTT; cdr3_aa: CSARQSLNTEAFF; v_call: TRBV20-1; clone_size: .; d_call: .; j_call: TRBJ1-1
cdr3_nt: TGTGCCAGCAGTCCAGGCAGTTATGGCTACACCTTC; cdr3_aa: CASSPGSYGYTF; v_call: TRBV7-6; clone_size: .; d_call: .; j_call: TRBJ1-2
cdr3_nt: TGCAGTGCTAGTCTAGCGATGGCAGATACGCAGTATTTT; cdr3_aa: CSASLAMADTQYF; v_call: TRBV20-1; clone_size: few; d_call: .; j_call: TRBJ2-3
cdr3_nt: TGTGCCAGCAGTGAATTTATCTATAAAGAGACCCAGTACTTC; cdr3_aa: CASSEFIYKETQYF; v_call: TRBV25-1; clone_size: few; d_call: .; j_call: TRBJ2-5
cdr3_nt: TGTGCCAGCAGTGAAGAGGGTGGGGGCACAGATACGCAGTATTTT; cdr3_aa: CASSEEGGGTDTQYF; v_call: TRBV6-4; clone_size: once; d_call: .; j_call: TRBJ2-3
cdr3_nt: TGCAGTGCTAGAGAAAACTACGAGCAGTACTTC; cdr3_aa: CSARENYEQYF; v_call: TRBV20-1; clone_size: .; d_call: .; j_call: TRBJ2-7